Listed below are T cell receptor beta chains from one sample, sequenced in a study of patients and donors after allogeneic stem cell transplantation. TCRdb used MiXCR to reprocess the RT-PCR reads, holding one entry per CDR3 protein. The sample carries roughly 230,000 distinct CDR3 sequences, roughly 15% recorded once. Material for sequencing was blood, either unsorted or a sorted T cell fraction (not recorded which). The receptors derive from a human donor who was either an allogeneic HSCT recipient or a stem cell or donor lymphocyte infusion donor (not recorded which). It is not recorded whose cells these are; they may come from a transplant donor. Each CDR3 is given with its conserved first and last residue. A D gene is named only where the DNA matches it firmly. The size entry is marked missing in some rows and otherwise reads once, few, many or a size class.

cdr3_nt cdr3_aa d_call j_call v_call clone_size
TGTGCTGCATTCGAGGCGTCCCTTTTGAATGAGCAGTTCTTC CAAFEASLLNEQFF . TRBJ2-1 TRBV30 .
TGTGCCAGCAGCTTAGAAGGCCCGGGGGGCTATGGCTACACCTTC CASSLEGPGGYGYTF . TRBJ1-2 TRBV7-2 few
TGCAGTGCTAGAAAGACCGGGTACGGTGGAAACACCATATATTTT CSARKTGYGGNTIYF . TRBJ1-3 TRBV20-1 few
TGTGCCAGTAGTAACCCCAGCTACGAGCAGTACTTC CASSNPSYEQYF . TRBJ2-7 TRBV19 .
TGCAGTGCTAGGGTCGGGCAGGGGACGCAGTATTTT CSARVGQGTQYF . TRBJ2-3 TRBV20-1 few
TGTGCCAGCAGTTACATAATACCCTGGGAAAAACTGTTTTTT CASSYIIPWEKLFF . TRBJ1-4 TRBV6-2/TRBV6-3 .
TGCAGTGCTCTGGGCCGGGACTACAATGAGCAGTTCTTC CSALGRDYNEQFF . TRBJ2-1 TRBV20-1 few
TGTGCCAGCAGCTTGCGGGCGGGGGGGCGGTACAATGAGCAGTTCTTC CASSLRAGGRYNEQFF TRBD2 TRBJ2-1 TRBV5-6 few
TGCAGCGTTGAAGAAGCTGACAGGGTGAGCTATGGCTACACCTTC CSVEEADRVSYGYTF TRBD1 TRBJ1-2 TRBV29-1 .
TGTGCCAGCAGCCAAAGGGCCGGACAGGGAGCTAACTATGGCTACACCTTC CASSQRAGQGANYGYTF TRBD1 TRBJ1-2 TRBV7-8 .
TGTGCCAGCTCAAGGGGATCCCTGGACGAGCAGTACTTC CASSRGSLDEQYF . TRBJ2-7 TRBV18 many
TGTGCCAGCAGTTATTCGCTGAACTATGGCTACACCTTC CASSYSLNYGYTF . TRBJ1-2 TRBV6-2/TRBV6-3 few
TGTGCCAGCAGCGTTACAGGGGTTGTTGCTGAAGCTTTCTTT CASSVTGVVAEAFF TRBD1 TRBJ1-1 TRBV9 few
TGTGCCAGCAGTCTAACAGGGGCGATGAACACTGAAGCTTTCTTT CASSLTGAMNTEAFF TRBD1 TRBJ1-1 TRBV28 few
TGTGCCAGCAGCTACTTAGCGGGAGGGCTCCAAGAGACCCAGTACTTC CASSYLAGGLQETQYF TRBD2 TRBJ2-5 TRBV5-6 many
TGTGCCAGCAGCCCCCCCCGGGGACTAGCGGGAACGAGCAATGAGCAGTTCTTC CASSPPRGLAGTSNEQFF TRBD2 TRBJ2-1 TRBV7-3 many
TGTGCCAGCAGCTTAAACGTCTGGACGGCGAACACCGGGGAGCTGTTTTTT CASSLNVWTANTGELFF . TRBJ2-2 TRBV7-3 few
TGTGCCAGCAGCCAAGGACTGGGCACAGATACGCAGTATTTT CASSQGLGTDTQYF . TRBJ2-3 TRBV4-2 .
TGTGCCAGCAGTTACTCGGCTAGGGGAGAAAATGGCTACACCTTC CASSYSARGENGYTF . TRBJ1-2 TRBV6-2/TRBV6-3 .
TGTGCCAGCAGCTTGGACGGACAGGGTTCATACAATGAGCAGTTCTTC CASSLDGQGSYNEQFF TRBD1 TRBJ2-1 TRBV5-6 few
TGTGCCAGCAGCCCAATAACATTTGACAGGGCCCAAGAGACCCAGTACTTC CASSPITFDRAQETQYF TRBD1 TRBJ2-5 TRBV7-8 few
TGTGCCAGCAGCATCGCGATGGCTGAAGCTTTCTTT CASSIAMAEAFF . TRBJ1-1 TRBV7-2 few